A selection of T cell receptor beta chains follows, all from one sample in a study of radiotherapy plus CTLA-4 blockade in lung cancer. Repertoires were generated with immunoSEQ multiplex PCR, while TCRdb's copy carries only in-frame clones and drops some. Here the sample spans about 62,000 clones, 65% to 85% being singletons. The sequencing here drew on peripheral blood, taken from a patient treated with radiotherapy plus ipilimumab. The source of these receptors is a human donor with non-small cell lung cancer who had a complete response to radiotherapy plus ipilimumab. CDR3s include the opening cysteine and the closing phenylalanine or tryptophan. Each record gives: J gene, V gene, D gene, clone size, CDR3 DNA, CDR3 protein. A D gene is named only where the DNA matches it firmly. Some rows mark clone size as missing; the rest say once, few, many or name a class of expanded clone.

J gene: TRBJ1-2; V gene: TRBV30; D gene: TRBD1; clone size: .; CDR3 DNA: TGTGCCTGGAGAGGGAGTGACAGGGTCTATGGCTACACCTTC; CDR3 protein: CAWRGSDRVYGYTF
J gene: TRBJ1-5; V gene: TRBV28; D gene: TRBD1; clone size: .; CDR3 DNA: TGTGCCAGCAGTTTAACCGGGACAGGGAGGAATCAGCCCCAGCATTTT; CDR3 protein: CASSLTGTGRNQPQHF
J gene: TRBJ1-5; V gene: TRBV5-1; D gene: TRBD1; clone size: .; CDR3 DNA: TGCGCCAGCAGCCCCGGGACAGGGTATCAGCCCCAGCATTTT; CDR3 protein: CASSPGTGYQPQHF
J gene: TRBJ2-7; V gene: TRBV18; D gene: TRBD1; clone size: .; CDR3 DNA: TGTGCCAGCTCTAGGACAGGGGGCGACCTCTACGAGCAGTACTTC; CDR3 protein: CASSRTGGDLYEQYF
J gene: TRBJ2-3; V gene: TRBV5-1; D gene: .; clone size: .; CDR3 DNA: TGCGCCAGCAGCTTGTTTTTAGAACCTAGCACAGATACGCAGTATTTT; CDR3 protein: CASSLFLEPSTDTQYF
J gene: TRBJ2-6; V gene: TRBV30; D gene: .; clone size: once; CDR3 DNA: TGTGCCTGGAGTGTACTGGGGAGAGGGGCCAACGTCCTGACTTTC; CDR3 protein: CAWSVLGRGANVLTF
J gene: TRBJ2-7; V gene: TRBV28; D gene: TRBD1; clone size: .; CDR3 DNA: TGTGCCAGCAGAGCGACAGGGGGCGTGAAGATTGAGCAGTACTTC; CDR3 protein: CASRATGGVKIEQYF
J gene: TRBJ1-1; V gene: TRBV7-2; D gene: .; clone size: .; CDR3 DNA: TGTGCCAGCAGCTCCCGACAGAGTGGTGAAGCTTTCTTT; CDR3 protein: CASSSRQSGEAFF
J gene: TRBJ2-1; V gene: TRBV15; D gene: .; clone size: .; CDR3 DNA: TGTGCCACCAGCGTTCAGCGGCACAATGAGCAGTTCTTC; CDR3 protein: CATSVQRHNEQFF
J gene: TRBJ2-1; V gene: TRBV6-4; D gene: TRBD2; clone size: once; CDR3 DNA: TGTGCCAGCAGTGATGTCAGCGGGGGGAATGTTGAGCAGTTCTTC; CDR3 protein: CASSDVSGGNVEQFF
J gene: TRBJ1-1; V gene: TRBV2; D gene: TRBD1; clone size: .; CDR3 DNA: TGTGCCAGCAGTGAAGCGCCACACCCAGGGGGTGTACGAGAAGCTTTCTTT; CDR3 protein: CASSEAPHPGGVREAFF
J gene: TRBJ1-6; V gene: TRBV6-6; D gene: TRBD1; clone size: .; CDR3 DNA: TGTGCCAGCAGTTTATCACAGGGGGCGACTTCACCCCTCCACTTT; CDR3 protein: CASSLSQGATSPLHF
J gene: TRBJ2-2; V gene: TRBV28; D gene: .; clone size: .; CDR3 DNA: TGTGCCACCAATCCCGGGACTCGTAAGTGGAAGCTGTTTTTT; CDR3 protein: CATNPGTRKWKLFF
J gene: TRBJ2-3; V gene: TRBV2; D gene: .; clone size: .; CDR3 DNA: TGTGCCAGCCCGAACGGGGTACGCACAGATACGCAGTATTTT; CDR3 protein: CASPNGVRTDTQYF
J gene: TRBJ1-3; V gene: TRBV27; D gene: .; clone size: few; CDR3 DNA: TGTGCCAGCAGAGACGGTGGGGCTGGGGTAAACACCATATATTTT; CDR3 protein: CASRDGGAGVNTIYF
J gene: TRBJ2-1; V gene: TRBV19; D gene: TRBD2; clone size: .; CDR3 DNA: TGTGCCAGTAGCTCCGGGACTAGCGGGAGACATGAGCAGTTCTTC; CDR3 protein: CASSSGTSGRHEQFF
J gene: TRBJ1-2; V gene: TRBV10-3; D gene: TRBD1; clone size: .; CDR3 DNA: TGTGCCATCGGGGGGACAGGGGTAGGTCATGGCTATGGCTACACCTTC; CDR3 protein: CAIGGTGVGHGYGYTF
J gene: TRBJ2-7; V gene: TRBV7-2; D gene: .; clone size: .; CDR3 DNA: TGTGCCAGCAGCTTAAACAGTCCCTACGAGCAGTACTTC; CDR3 protein: CASSLNSPYEQYF
J gene: TRBJ1-2; V gene: TRBV27; D gene: TRBD1; clone size: .; CDR3 DNA: TGTGCCAGCGGATCAGGGGGCTCGGACTATGGCTACACCTTC; CDR3 protein: CASGSGGSDYGYTF
J gene: TRBJ2-6; V gene: TRBV6-6; D gene: .; clone size: .; CDR3 DNA: TGTGCCAGCAGACTCGGACAATCTACTGGGGCCAACGTCCTGACTTTC; CDR3 protein: CASRLGQSTGANVLTF
J gene: TRBJ1-2; V gene: TRBV6-5; D gene: .; clone size: once; CDR3 DNA: TGTGCCAGTAGACACCCCTATGGCTACACCTTC; CDR3 protein: CASRHPYGYTF
J gene: TRBJ1-2; V gene: TRBV19; D gene: .; clone size: medium-sized; CDR3 DNA: TGTGCCAGTAGTATAGCTAGGGGGACCAACTATGGCTACACCTTC; CDR3 protein: CASSIARGTNYGYTF
J gene: TRBJ1-4; V gene: TRBV5-6; D gene: TRBD1; clone size: .; CDR3 DNA: TGTGCCAGCAGCCGATTACAGGGGTTCAATGAAAAACTGTTTTTT; CDR3 protein: CASSRLQGFNEKLFF
J gene: TRBJ2-1; V gene: TRBV10-3; D gene: .; clone size: .; CDR3 DNA: TGTGCCATCAGTGAGGCGAGTTTCAGGGGACACAATGAGCAGTTCTTC; CDR3 protein: CAISEASFRGHNEQFF
J gene: TRBJ1-2; V gene: TRBV11-2; D gene: TRBD1; clone size: .; CDR3 DNA: TGTGCCAGCAGCGGACAGGACAGGGGCTATGGCTACACCTTC; CDR3 protein: CASSGQDRGYGYTF
J gene: TRBJ2-6; V gene: TRBV5-5; D gene: .; clone size: .; CDR3 DNA: TGTGCCAGCAGCTTGGCCCCAGCTGGGGCCAACGTCCTGACTTTC; CDR3 protein: CASSLAPAGANVLTF
J gene: TRBJ1-2; V gene: TRBV19; D gene: .; clone size: .; CDR3 DNA: TGTGCCAGTAGTATAGGGACTTCTAACTATGGCTACACCTTC; CDR3 protein: CASSIGTSNYGYTF
J gene: TRBJ1-5; V gene: TRBV21-1; D gene: .; clone size: .; CDR3 DNA: TGTGCCAGCAACTCTTCACTTGGGGGGGGGACAGGGGAGGAAGGACTCGATCAGCCCCAGCATTTT; CDR3 protein: CASNSSLGGGTGEEGLDQPQHF
J gene: TRBJ2-6; V gene: TRBV4-2; D gene: .; clone size: .; CDR3 DNA: TGTGCCAGCAGCCAGCGGAGGTCTGGGGCCAACGTCCTGACTTTC; CDR3 protein: CASSQRRSGANVLTF
J gene: TRBJ1-2; V gene: TRBV30; D gene: .; clone size: .; CDR3 DNA: TGTGCCTGGAGTGTACGGGGGAACTACACCTTC; CDR3 protein: CAWSVRGNYTF
J gene: TRBJ2-7; V gene: TRBV18; D gene: TRBD1; clone size: .; CDR3 DNA: TGTGCCAGCTCCTGGACAGGGAGCTCCTACGAGCAGTACTTC; CDR3 protein: CASSWTGSSYEQYF
J gene: TRBJ1-1; V gene: TRBV6-1; D gene: .; clone size: .; CDR3 DNA: TGTGCCAGCAGTCAAACCCGGGAAGAAACTTTCTTT; CDR3 protein: CASSQTREETFF
J gene: TRBJ2-1; V gene: TRBV19; D gene: TRBD2; clone size: .; CDR3 DNA: TGTGCCAGTAGTATACAACTAGCGGGGGGCAGGAATGAGCAGTTCTTC; CDR3 protein: CASSIQLAGGRNEQFF
J gene: TRBJ2-7; V gene: TRBV5-4; D gene: .; clone size: .; CDR3 DNA: TGTGCCAGCAGCGGGGGGACGGGAAGCTCCTACGAGCAGTACTTC; CDR3 protein: CASSGGTGSSYEQYF
J gene: TRBJ2-5; V gene: TRBV5-1; D gene: TRBD1; clone size: medium-sized; CDR3 DNA: TGCGCCAGCAGCCTAGGGACAGGAGGCCAAGAGACCCAGTACTTC; CDR3 protein: CASSLGTGGQETQYF
J gene: TRBJ1-1; V gene: TRBV5-4; D gene: TRBD1; clone size: few; CDR3 DNA: TGTGCCAGCAGTCGAACAGGGGGGCGGGCTGAAGCTTTCTTT; CDR3 protein: CASSRTGGRAEAFF
J gene: TRBJ1-3; V gene: TRBV6-1; D gene: .; clone size: once; CDR3 DNA: TGTGCCAGCAGTGAAGGTCGGTACTCTGGAAACACCATATATTTT; CDR3 protein: CASSEGRYSGNTIYF
J gene: TRBJ2-7; V gene: TRBV23-1; D gene: TRBD1; clone size: .; CDR3 DNA: TGCGCCAGCATCCCAGCCCCGGGACAGGGCTACGAGCAGTACTTC; CDR3 protein: CASIPAPGQGYEQYF
J gene: TRBJ2-3; V gene: TRBV5-1; D gene: .; clone size: .; CDR3 DNA: TGCGCCAGCAGCTTGTTGGGCGGACTCACAGATACGCAGTATTTT; CDR3 protein: CASSLLGGLTDTQYF
J gene: TRBJ1-2; V gene: TRBV5-6; D gene: .; clone size: .; CDR3 DNA: TGTGCCAGCAGCTTGAGGGCAGGGGTCAACTATGGCTACACCTTC; CDR3 protein: CASSLRAGVNYGYTF
J gene: TRBJ1-5; V gene: TRBV7-9; D gene: .; clone size: .; CDR3 DNA: TGTGCCAGCAGCTTAGGACAGAGCTTCAATCAGCCCCAGCATTTT; CDR3 protein: CASSLGQSFNQPQHF
J gene: TRBJ2-7; V gene: TRBV19; D gene: TRBD1; clone size: .; CDR3 DNA: TGTGCCAGTAGTATTGGGGGACAGGCCTACGAGCAGTACTTC; CDR3 protein: CASSIGGQAYEQYF
J gene: TRBJ2-2; V gene: TRBV9; D gene: .; clone size: .; CDR3 DNA: TGTGCCAGCAGCGTCCTTGCAGGGGCCGTAAACACCGGGGAGCTGTTTTTT; CDR3 protein: CASSVLAGAVNTGELFF
J gene: TRBJ2-7; V gene: TRBV30; D gene: TRBD2; clone size: .; CDR3 DNA: TGTGCCTGGAGAACTAGCGGGGCCTACGAGCAGTACTTC; CDR3 protein: CAWRTSGAYEQYF
J gene: TRBJ2-7; V gene: TRBV6-1; D gene: .; clone size: .; CDR3 DNA: TGTGCCAGCAGCCAGGCGGCGGGGCCCTCCTACGAGCAGTACTTC; CDR3 protein: CASSQAAGPSYEQYF
J gene: TRBJ2-7; V gene: TRBV28; D gene: .; clone size: few; CDR3 DNA: TGTGCCAGCAGTTTACAGGCTTACGAGCAGTACTTC; CDR3 protein: CASSLQAYEQYF
J gene: TRBJ1-6; V gene: TRBV5-1; D gene: .; clone size: .; CDR3 DNA: TGCGCCAGCAGCTTGGGCGAGATACGTTCACCCCTCCACTTT; CDR3 protein: CASSLGEIRSPLHF
J gene: TRBJ1-3; V gene: TRBV6-6; D gene: .; clone size: few; CDR3 DNA: TGTGCCAGCACCGGACTCGGAAACACCATATATTTT; CDR3 protein: CASTGLGNTIYF
J gene: TRBJ2-1; V gene: TRBV5-1; D gene: TRBD2; clone size: once; CDR3 DNA: TGCGCCAGCAGCTTGAAGACTAGCGGGCGCGATGAGCAGTTCTTC; CDR3 protein: CASSLKTSGRDEQFF
J gene: TRBJ2-7; V gene: TRBV30; D gene: TRBD2; clone size: .; CDR3 DNA: TGTGCCTGGAGTGGTGTAGCGGGAGGCCACGAGCAGTACTTC; CDR3 protein: CAWSGVAGGHEQYF
J gene: TRBJ1-2; V gene: TRBV2; D gene: .; clone size: .; CDR3 DNA: TGTGCCAGCAGGTTTCGTGGGACACAAGTGAGCTATGGCTACACCTTC; CDR3 protein: CASRFRGTQVSYGYTF
J gene: TRBJ2-7; V gene: TRBV28; D gene: .; clone size: .; CDR3 DNA: TGTGCCAGCAGTTTAATGGTACCGAGCTACGAGCAGTACTTC; CDR3 protein: CASSLMVPSYEQYF
J gene: TRBJ2-1; V gene: TRBV5-4; D gene: TRBD2; clone size: .; CDR3 DNA: TGTGCCAGCAGCTCTAGCGGGGGATTTTACAATGAGCAGTTCTTC; CDR3 protein: CASSSSGGFYNEQFF
J gene: TRBJ2-7; V gene: TRBV25-1; D gene: TRBD1; clone size: .; CDR3 DNA: TGTGCCAGCAGTGAATACGTAAACCGAGACAGGGTAAGCGAGCAGTACTTC; CDR3 protein: CASSEYVNRDRVSEQYF
J gene: TRBJ2-1; V gene: TRBV5-6; D gene: TRBD2; clone size: .; CDR3 DNA: TGTGCCAGCAGCTTGTTGACTAGCGGGAGGGCAGGCAATGAGCAGTTCTTC; CDR3 protein: CASSLLTSGRAGNEQFF
J gene: TRBJ1-1; V gene: TRBV6-1; D gene: .; clone size: .; CDR3 DNA: TGTGCCAGCAGTGAATACAGGAGAGCCATGAACACTGAAGCTTTCTTT; CDR3 protein: CASSEYRRAMNTEAFF
J gene: TRBJ2-3; V gene: TRBV5-4; D gene: TRBD2; clone size: once; CDR3 DNA: TGTGCCAGCAGCTTCGGGGGGGGGAGCACAGATACGCAGTATTTT; CDR3 protein: CASSFGGGSTDTQYF
J gene: TRBJ1-5; V gene: TRBV2; D gene: TRBD1; clone size: .; CDR3 DNA: TGTGCCAGCAGTGGGACAGGGGGCGATCAGCCCCAGCATTTT; CDR3 protein: CASSGTGGDQPQHF